Listed below are T cell receptor beta chains from one sample, sequenced in a study of blood T cell repertoires in COVID-19. TCRdb keeps only in-frame clones here, not all; method: immunoSEQ multiplex PCR. The table records about 330,000 clones, over 80% of them present only once. The specimen sequenced was peripheral blood. Receptors originate from a man younger than 40 with COVID-19, enrolled during active disease. The CDR3 runs from the conserved cysteine through the conserved F or W. The D gene is left open where the match is weak. The listing skips clone size in some rows; elsewhere it reads once, few, many or a size class.

V gene: TRBV18; clone size: once; D gene: .; J gene: TRBJ1-2; CDR3 protein: CASSPGQEYYGYTF; CDR3 DNA: TGTGCCAGCTCACCAGGTCAGGAATATTATGGCTACACCTTC
V gene: TRBV7-6; clone size: .; D gene: .; J gene: TRBJ1-3; CDR3 protein: CASSPTRQTERKNTIYF; CDR3 DNA: TGTGCCAGCAGCCCAACCCGGCAGACGGAGCGGAAAAACACCATATATTTT
V gene: TRBV9; clone size: .; D gene: TRBD1; J gene: TRBJ2-3; CDR3 protein: CASSVPRGQDTQYF; CDR3 DNA: TGTGCCAGCAGCGTACCCAGGGGGCAAGATACGCAGTATTTT
V gene: TRBV28; clone size: .; D gene: .; J gene: TRBJ2-7; CDR3 protein: CASSPHDSYEQYF; CDR3 DNA: TGTGCCAGCAGCCCACACGACTCCTACGAGCAGTACTTC
V gene: TRBV27; clone size: .; D gene: .; J gene: TRBJ1-2; CDR3 protein: CASSPTRRTQWAGYTF; CDR3 DNA: TGTGCCAGCAGTCCTACAAGGAGGACGCAGTGGGCCGGCTACACCTTC
V gene: TRBV12-3/TRBV12-4; clone size: .; D gene: .; J gene: TRBJ1-2; CDR3 protein: CASSLSGAYGYTF; CDR3 DNA: TGTGCCAGCAGTTTATCAGGGGCCTATGGCTACACCTTC
V gene: TRBV5-8; clone size: .; D gene: .; J gene: TRBJ2-1; CDR3 protein: CASSPGPSSYNEQFF; CDR3 DNA: TGTGCCAGCAGCCCGGGTCCGAGCTCCTACAATGAGCAGTTCTTC
V gene: TRBV4-1; clone size: .; D gene: TRBD1; J gene: TRBJ1-2; CDR3 protein: CASSQEGTGQRSSNYGYTF; CDR3 DNA: TGCGCCAGCAGCCAAGAGGGTACGGGACAGAGATCGTCTAATTATGGCTACACCTTC
V gene: TRBV27; clone size: .; D gene: TRBD1; J gene: TRBJ1-6; CDR3 protein: CASSSPAGQGVRAGNSPLHF; CDR3 DNA: TGTGCCAGCAGTTCCCCCGCGGGACAGGGAGTGAGGGCCGGTAATTCACCCCTCCACTTT
V gene: TRBV6-5; clone size: few; D gene: TRBD1; J gene: TRBJ1-5; CDR3 protein: CASSYSRGNQPQHF; CDR3 DNA: TGTGCCAGCAGTTACTCCAGGGGGAATCAGCCCCAGCATTTT
V gene: TRBV19; clone size: .; D gene: .; J gene: TRBJ1-2; CDR3 protein: CASSIDPRIYGYTF; CDR3 DNA: TGTGCCAGTAGTATAGATCCCAGGATCTATGGCTACACCTTC
V gene: TRBV2; clone size: .; D gene: TRBD1; J gene: TRBJ2-5; CDR3 protein: CASSVPFTGGYQETQYF; CDR3 DNA: TGTGCCAGCAGTGTGCCTTTCACAGGGGGGTACCAAGAGACCCAGTACTTC
V gene: TRBV18; clone size: .; D gene: TRBD2; J gene: TRBJ2-2; CDR3 protein: CASSPWPSGPNTGELFF; CDR3 DNA: TGTGCCAGCTCACCATGGCCTAGCGGCCCGAACACCGGGGAGCTGTTTTTT
V gene: TRBV6-5; clone size: .; D gene: .; J gene: TRBJ2-3; CDR3 protein: CASRTGTDTQYF; CDR3 DNA: TGTGCCAGCAGAACGGGCACAGATACGCAGTATTTT
V gene: TRBV5-1; clone size: .; D gene: .; J gene: TRBJ2-1; CDR3 protein: CASSSSAEDNEQFF; CDR3 DNA: TGCGCCAGCAGCTCCTCGGCGGAGGACAATGAGCAGTTCTTC
V gene: TRBV29-1; clone size: .; D gene: TRBD1; J gene: TRBJ2-7; CDR3 protein: CSVDTRGQGNEQYF; CDR3 DNA: TGCAGCGTCGATACCCGGGGACAGGGTAACGAGCAGTACTTC
V gene: TRBV15; clone size: .; D gene: .; J gene: TRBJ1-3; CDR3 protein: CATSRGGRAGNTIYF; CDR3 DNA: TGTGCCACCAGCAGGGGGGGACGAGCTGGAAACACCATATATTTT
V gene: TRBV6-2/TRBV6-3; clone size: .; D gene: .; J gene: TRBJ1-1; CDR3 protein: CASSVTMNTEAFF; CDR3 DNA: TGTGCCAGCAGTGTTACTATGAACACTGAAGCTTTCTTT
V gene: TRBV19; clone size: few; D gene: TRBD1; J gene: TRBJ1-2; CDR3 protein: CASSFGQGYGYTF; CDR3 DNA: TGTGCCAGTAGTTTCGGACAGGGTTATGGCTACACCTTC
V gene: TRBV24-1; clone size: .; D gene: .; J gene: TRBJ2-1; CDR3 protein: CATSDPSGSEQFF; CDR3 DNA: TGTGCCACCAGTGACCCATCGGGTTCTGAGCAGTTCTTC
V gene: TRBV15; clone size: .; D gene: .; J gene: TRBJ2-7; CDR3 protein: CATSRDNSLNYEQYF; CDR3 DNA: TGTGCCACCAGCAGAGATAACTCTCTTAACTACGAGCAGTACTTC
V gene: TRBV2; clone size: .; D gene: .; J gene: TRBJ2-2; CDR3 protein: CASSVWASSTGELFF; CDR3 DNA: TGTGCCAGCAGTGTATGGGCGTCGAGTACCGGGGAGCTGTTTTTT
V gene: TRBV5-5; clone size: .; D gene: .; J gene: TRBJ2-7; CDR3 protein: CASDPPLGVSYEQYF; CDR3 DNA: TGTGCCAGCGATCCCCCCCTAGGTGTCTCCTACGAGCAGTACTTC
V gene: TRBV19; clone size: few; D gene: TRBD1; J gene: TRBJ1-2; CDR3 protein: CASSKDRALYGYTF; CDR3 DNA: TGTGCCAGTAGTAAGGACAGGGCCCTCTATGGCTACACCTTC
V gene: TRBV6-1; clone size: .; D gene: .; J gene: TRBJ1-1; CDR3 protein: CASTSTSEAFF; CDR3 DNA: TGTGCCAGCACCTCCACAAGTGAAGCTTTCTTT
V gene: TRBV6-5; clone size: .; D gene: .; J gene: TRBJ1-4; CDR3 protein: CASSRQVKNEKLFF; CDR3 DNA: TGTGCCAGCAGTCGACAGGTGAAGAATGAAAAACTGTTTTTT
V gene: TRBV4-1; clone size: .; D gene: .; J gene: TRBJ1-5; CDR3 protein: CASSPHQGTLSNSNQPQHF; CDR3 DNA: TGCGCCAGCAGCCCCCACCAGGGCACCCTCAGTAATAGCAATCAGCCCCAGCATTTT
V gene: TRBV2; clone size: once; D gene: TRBD1; J gene: TRBJ1-1; CDR3 protein: CASAGQGNTEAFF; CDR3 DNA: TGTGCCAGCGCCGGACAGGGGAACACTGAAGCTTTCTTT
V gene: TRBV12-3/TRBV12-4; clone size: .; D gene: .; J gene: TRBJ1-2; CDR3 protein: CASSLGHNYGYTF; CDR3 DNA: TGTGCCAGCAGTTTGGGACATAACTATGGCTACACCTTC
V gene: TRBV7-9; clone size: .; D gene: TRBD1; J gene: TRBJ2-2; CDR3 protein: CASSKTGTGSGYGGELFF; CDR3 DNA: TGTGCCAGCAGCAAAACCGGGACAGGGTCGGGTTACGGCGGGGAGCTGTTTTTT